This passage covers 30 T cell receptor beta chains from one sample sequenced in a study of T cell repertoires in cytomegalovirus infection. TCRdb re-derived calls from the reads in MiXCR, one entry per CDR3 protein. Among approximately 490,000 distinct CDR3 sequences listed, roughly 10% were seen once. The sample taken for sequencing was PBMCs. Receptors were obtained from a human donor in good health (CMV status not recorded). Some clones in this sample may be carry-over from other donors' samples.

Ten or more counts support this clonotype. The CDR3 region is CASSQDHLTSGLYEQYF. CDR3 DNA: TGTGCCAGCAGCCAAGATCACTTGACTAGCGGACTCTACGAGCAGTACTTC. The chain combines TRBV14 with TRBJ2-7; 9 positions agree with TRBD2. This CDR3 is built from 17 residues. Germline-derived CDR1 and CDR2 are SGHDN and FVKESK. V was pared by 0 bases and J by 3 bases, with 9 bases of the junction left unmatched.

This clonotype was picked up many times. The chain has TRBV6-1 and TRBJ1-5; 12 nucleotides line up with TRBD1. CDR1 and CDR2 from the germline V gene are MNHNS and SASEGT. V was pared by 3 bases and J by 5 bases, with 14 bases of the junction left unmatched. This CDR3 comprises 19 residues. CDR3 coding DNA: TGTGCCAGCAGTGATCCAACCAGGGACAGGGGGCGCGTCTATCAGCCCCAGCATTTT. This sequence encodes CASSDPTRDRGRVYQPQHF.

The V and J genes are TRBV15 and TRBJ2-3, with 10 positions matching TRBD2. The CDR3 length is 15 residues. V trimming: 6 bases; J trimming: 0 bases; junction bases outside the gene matches: 3. Germline CDR1 reads LNHNV; CDR2 reads YYDKDF (reference sequence). Here the CDR3 DNA reads TGTGCCACCAGTCCGACTAGCGGGAGCACAGATACGCAGTATTTT. Protein: CATSPTSGSTDTQYF.

This clonotype came up many times. CDR3 sequence reads: CASSQLTGTSGRANYEQYF. DNA for the CDR3: TGTGCCAGCAGCCAACTTACCGGGACTAGCGGGAGGGCCAACTACGAGCAGTACTTC. This sequence joins TRBV4-2 and TRBJ2-7, with TRBD2 identical over 16 bases. There are 19 residues in the CDR3. Germline CDR1 reads LGHNA; CDR2 reads YNFKEQ. V lost 2 bases, J lost 3 bases, and 10 bases stayed unmatched.

This clonotype was counted ten times or more. Because it lacks the conserved phenylalanine or tryptophan at the end, this CDR3 is likely a read error. The limits of the CDR3 on the DNA are not certain, so only TCRdb's listed CDR3 is given. This rearrangement joins TRBV5-6 to TRBJ2-1; the DNA was not compared with TRBD1, the D call given in the table. The length of the CDR3 is 11 amino acids, counting both ends. Germline-derived CDR1 and CDR2 are SGHDT and YYEEEE. Here the CDR3 reads CASSLLNRGAL.

This clonotype was seen more than once but under ten times. The rearrangement uses TRBV12-3 or TRBV12-4 and TRBJ2-1, with a weak D call TRBD2 (5 bases). V lost 6 bases and J lost 15, with 15 bases in between. The CDR3 is 11 residues long. The CDR3 DNA follows: TGTGCCAGCAGCCTCGCGGAAGCGGTGTTCTTC. As protein: CASSLAEAVFF.

This clonotype was counted ten times or more. The rearrangement uses TRBV11-3 and TRBJ2-2; 8 positions match TRBD2. The CDR3 runs 18 residues. Germline V CDR1 and CDR2: SGHNT, YENEEA. V lost 1 base and J lost 7; bases outside the gene matches: 14. DNA for the CDR3: TGTGCCAGCAGCTTAGGAGAAGCGGGGGCCGGAGGAGGCGGGGAGCTGTTTTTT. Translation gives CASSLGEAGAGGGGELFF.

This clonotype has a handful of counts. The chain has TRBV5-5 and TRBJ2-5; a possible D gene is TRBD2 (6 bases). Germline V CDR1 and CDR2: SGHKS, YYEKEE (reference sequence). This CDR3 region has 15 residues. V lost 3 bases, J lost 2 bases, and 14 bases lay in between. Here the CDR3 DNA reads TGTGCCAGCAGCTCTACGGGACTTTCACAAGAGACCCAGTACTTC. Encoded protein: CASSSTGLSQETQYF. The whole variable domain, filled in from reference TRBV5-5 and TRBJ2-5, reads DAGVTQSPTHLIKTRGQQVTLRCSPISGHKSVSWYQQVLGQGPQFIFQYYEKEERGRGNFPDRFSARQFPNYSSELNVNALLLGDSALYLCASSSTGLSQETQYFGPGTRLLVL.

This clonotype was seen ten or more times. The V and J genes are TRBV19 and TRBJ1-2, with TRBD1 matching 10 bases. Trimming removed 7 bases from V and 8 bases from J; junction bases left unmatched: 19. The CDR3 is 17 amino acids. Germline lookup yields CDR1 LNHDA and CDR2 SQIVND (reference sequence). Here the CDR3 DNA reads TGTGCCAGTACCACCTCGACAGGGACAGGGGTTTCTAGCGGCTACACCTTC. Translating it yields CASTTSTGTGVSSGYTF.

This clonotype appeared many times. V usage is TRBV7-2 and J usage is TRBJ2-6, with 8 bases identical to TRBD1. Germline lookup yields CDR1 SGHTA and CDR2 FQGNSA. CDR3 length equals 18 residues. V lost 1 base to trimming and J lost 3 bases; unmatched junction nucleotides: 8. CDR3: CASSLVPGQGGGANVLTF. The DNA of the CDR3 is TGTGCCAGCAGCTTAGTTCCCGGACAGGGTGGTGGGGCCAACGTCCTGACTTTC.

This clonotype has a count of ten or more. This sequence joins TRBV20-1 and TRBJ2-1, with 15 bases lining up with TRBD2. Germline trimming cut 4 bases from V and 10 bases from J; bases unmatched to any gene: 8. CDR3 length: 15 amino acids. Germline V CDR1 and CDR2: DFQATT, SNEGSKA (reference sequence). The CDR3 sequence is CSANPGLAGGREQFF. The CDR3 DNA is TGCAGTGCTAATCCGGGACTAGCGGGAGGTCGGGAGCAGTTCTTC.

This clonotype was seen at least ten times. The chain is built from TRBV7-9 and TRBJ2-2, with TRBD1 identical over 9 bases. The germline V gene has CDR1 SEHNR and CDR2 FQNEAQ (reference sequence). Losses at the gene ends were 0 bases for V and 1 base for J; bases not matched to a gene: 3. The CDR3 covers 17 residues. The chain's CDR3 is CASSLAPGQGNTGELFF. The CDR3 nucleotides are TGTGCCAGCAGCTTAGCGCCGGGACAGGGGAACACCGGGGAGCTGTTTTTT.

This clonotype was found a few times. The chain carries TRBV6-5 and TRBJ2-7, with 7 bases identical to TRBD2. CDR1 is MNHEY and CDR2 is SVGAGI in the germline V gene. The V gene end was trimmed by 6 bases and the J gene end by 3 bases; junction bases not matched to a gene: 5. The CDR3 length is 13 residues. The CDR3 protein is CASRRGGGYEQYF. CDR3 nucleotide sequence: TGTGCCAGCAGGCGGGGCGGGGGCTACGAGCAGTACTTC.

The J gene is TRBJ2-7, the V gene TRBV5-6; the D is unclear. The germline gives CDR1 SGHDT, CDR2 YYEEEE. The ends were cut back, 4 bases at V and 0 bases at J, with 17 bases in the middle. CDR3 size: 16 residues. The CDR3 coding sequence is TGTGCCAGCAGCCCGGGCCCCAGTATGAGCTCCTACGAGCAGTACTTC. Protein product: CASSPGPSMSSYEQYF.

J is TRBJ1-2 and V is TRBV7-6; weak D call: TRBD1 (5 bases). Germline CDR1 SGHVS, CDR2 FNYEAQ. Trimming removed 3 bases at V and 8 bases at J, with 13 bases between. This CDR3 has 13 amino acids. The CDR3 DNA sequence: TGTGCCAGCAGCTTCCCCCGGGACCGCGGCTACACCTTC. Translated, it gives CASSFPRDRGYTF. The complete variable domain, with remaining parts taken from reference TRBV7-6 and TRBJ1-2, reads GAGVSQSPRYKVTKRGQDVALRCDPISGHVSLYWYRQALGQGPEFLTYFNYEAQQDKSGLPNDRFSAERPEGSISTLTIQRTEQRDSAMYRCASSFPRDRGYTFGSGTRLTVV.

This clonotype was counted ten times or more. The rearrangement uses TRBV2 and TRBJ2-5; 7 bases match TRBD2. V shed 1 base, J shed 5 bases, and the junction held 4 bases outside the gene matches. CDR1 is SNHLY and CDR2 is FYNNEI in the germline V gene. This CDR3 has 14 amino acids. For the CDR3, the DNA is TGTGCCAGCAGTGAAGTAGCGGGCGGGGAGACCCAGTACTTC. It translates to CASSEVAGGETQYF. Using reference TRBV2 and TRBJ2-5 for the parts outside the CDR3, the full variable domain is EPEVTQTPSHQVTQMGQEVILRCVPISNHLYFYWYRQILGQKVEFLVSFYNNEISEKSEIFDDQFSVERPDGSNFTLKIRSTKLEDSAMYFCASSEVAGGETQYFGPGTRLLVL.

A single count supports this clonotype. The rearrangement links TRBV15 to TRBJ1-1; 8 nucleotides line up with TRBD1. V shed 3 bases and J 7 bases; nucleotides not matched to a gene: 7. The CDR3 length is 14 residues. Germline-derived CDR1 and CDR2 are LNHNV and YYDKDF (reference sequence). As DNA, the CDR3 is TGTGCCACCAGCAGTTTGACAGGGGAAAGTGAAGCTTTCTTT. It yields the protein CATSSLTGESEAFF. Full variable domain (missing parts from reference TRBV15 and TRBJ1-1): DAMVIQNPRYQVTQFGKPVTLSCSQTLNHNVMYWYQQKSSQAPKLLFHYYDKDFNNEADTPDNFQSRRPNTSFCFLDIRSPGLGDTAMYLCATSSLTGESEAFFGQGTRLTVV.

DNA for the CDR3: TGTGCCAGCAGCGCGGACCCTCGGGGGATTAATTCACCCCTCCACTTT. It is translated as CASSADPRGINSPLHF. The rearrangement links TRBV9 to TRBJ1-6, with a possible D match to TRBD1 (5 bases). Germline values: CDR1 SGDLS, CDR2 YYNGEE. CDR3 length: 16 residues. Trimming took 3 bases from V and 6 from J, leaving 16 bases between them. Using reference TRBV9 and TRBJ1-6 for the parts outside the CDR3, the full variable domain is DSGVTQTPKHLITATGQRVTLRCSPRSGDLSVYWYQQSLDQGLQFLIQYYNGEERAKGNILERFSAQQFPDLHSELNLSSLELGDSALYFCASSADPRGINSPLHFGNGTRLTVT.

This clonotype was counted ten times or more. The rearrangement links TRBV2 to TRBJ2-5; the match to TRBD2 covers 10 bases. Trimming at V came to 4 bases and at J to 5 bases, leaving 7 bases not matched to a gene. Germline V gene sequence: CDR1 SNHLY, CDR2 FYNNEI. This CDR3 spans 15 amino acids. This chain's CDR3 is CASSGGTSAQETQYF. The CDR3 DNA sequence: TGTGCCAGCAGTGGGGGGACTAGCGCACAGGAGACCCAGTACTTC.

This clonotype was counted at least ten times. The chain uses TRBV27 and TRBJ2-4; D remains unclear. Deletions cut 4 bases from V and 4 bases from J, with 8 bases between. Germline-derived CDR1 and CDR2 are MNHEY and SMNVEV (reference sequence). The CDR3 runs 13 residues. The CDR3 DNA reads as TGTGCCAGCAGTTCCGCGGATAAAAACATTCAGTACTTC. Its translation: CASSSADKNIQYF.

This clonotype appeared many times. The V call is TRBV20-1, the J call TRBJ1-5; D is uncertain. The CDR3 covers 15 residues. V gave up 3 bases and J gave up 1 base, with 13 bases separating them. The germline gives CDR1 DFQATT, CDR2 SNEGSKA (reference sequence). DNA of the CDR3: TGCAGTGCTAGTGAGGCCCTATGGAGCAATCAGCCCCAGCATTTT. Its protein product is CSASEALWSNQPQHF.

This clonotype was recorded at least ten times. The V and J genes are TRBV18 and TRBJ2-7, with a tentative D call TRBD2 (6 bases). CDR3 length equals 13 residues. Germline V lookup: CDR1 KGHSH, CDR2 LQKENI. Trimming removed 6 bases from V and 2 bases from J, with 11 bases in between. The CDR3 spells CASSEGFTYEQYF. As DNA, the CDR3 is TGTGCCAGCTCGGAGGGGTTTACCTACGAGCAGTACTTC.

This clonotype was recorded many times. V is TRBV3-1 and J is TRBJ1-2; D unresolved. The V and J ends lost 4 bases and 3 bases respectively, with 6 bases between them. The CDR3 length is 12 residues. Germline lookup yields CDR1 LGHDT and CDR2 YNNKEL (reference sequence). CDR3 sequence reads: CASSRLDYGYTF. The CDR3 DNA reads as TGTGCCAGCAGCCGGCTGGACTATGGCTACACCTTC.

The sample holds many counts of this clonotype. The genes are TRBV11-2 and TRBJ1-6; D unresolved. The length of the CDR3 is 12 residues. Germline assignment: CDR1 SGHAT and CDR2 FQNNGV. Trimming left V 5 bases short and J 9 bases short, with 8 bases between. The DNA of the CDR3 is TGTGCCAGCAGCCTGGAGGTTTCACCCCTCCACTTT. It specifies CASSLEVSPLHF.

The sample holds many counts of this clonotype. The CDR3 here is CASSQGSSGSQRQPQHF. The CDR3 region has the DNA TGTGCCAGCAGCCAGGGGTCTAGCGGTAGCCAAAGGCAGCCCCAGCATTTT. The rearrangement links TRBV7-8 to TRBJ1-5; possibly TRBD1 for D (6 bases). Trimming took off 5 bases at V and 7 bases at J, with 24 bases between the two ends. The CDR3 runs to 17 residues. Per the germline V gene, CDR1 is SGHVS and CDR2 is FQNEAQ.

Worth noting for this clonotype: This may be a read error, as it is one base from a much larger clone. The chain couples TRBV2 to TRBJ2-1; D is unclear. Germline-derived CDR1 and CDR2 are SNHLY and FYNNEI. Trimming left V 3 bases short and J 6 bases short, with 3 bases between. The CDR3 sequence is 11 residues long. Written as DNA, the CDR3 is TGTGCCAGCAGTGAGAGCAATGAGCAGTTCTTC. Amino acids: CASSESNEQFF.

This clonotype was counted many times. V usage is TRBV6-5 and J usage is TRBJ2-2; no firm D call. Germline CDR1 MNHEY, CDR2 SVGAGI. V shed 7 bases and J shed 1 base, with 7 bases lying between them. The CDR3 runs to 13 residues. The CDR3 loop reads CASIEWNTGELFF. The DNA for the CDR3 is TGTGCCAGCATCGAATGGAACACCGGGGAGCTGTTTTTT.

In its sample, this clonotype was seen many times. V gene TRBV3-1 combines with J gene TRBJ2-1, with TRBD2 matching 7 bases. From germline, CDR1 is LGHDT and CDR2 YNNKEL (reference sequence). The CDR3 runs 14 residues. After removal of 4 bases from V and 9 bases from J, the junction contained 9 bases not matched to a gene. The CDR3 DNA follows: TGTGCCAGCAGCCTAGGACTAGTCGGGATTGAGCAGTTCTTC. Translating gives CASSLGLVGIEQFF.

This clonotype was observed a few times. The chain combines TRBV27 with TRBJ2-1; 11 nucleotides align to TRBD2. V dropped 4 bases and J dropped 6; count of bases not matched to a gene: 8. This CDR3 is 16 amino acids long. In germline, CDR1 is MNHEY, CDR2 SMNVEV (reference sequence). In nucleotides, the CDR3 is TGTGCCAGCAGTTACTTAGCGGGGGGGCAATTCAATGAGCAGTTCTTC. Protein sequence: CASSYLAGGQFNEQFF.

This clonotype was counted ten times or more. The CDR3 loop reads CASSLASSGLQETQYF. Written as DNA, the CDR3 is TGTGCCAGCAGCTTAGCGAGTAGCGGTCTTCAAGAGACCCAGTACTTC. The chain joins TRBV7-2 to TRBJ2-5; D is perhaps TRBD2 (6 bases). Trimming cost V 0 bases and J 2 bases, with 13 bases left between them. The CDR3 loop spans 16 amino acids. CDR1 and CDR2 (germline): SGHTA, FQGNSA.